This T cell receptor beta chain appears in the sequencing data of a study of blood T cell repertoires in COVID-19. Everyone who took part was about 18 to 90 years old, and they came from roughly 25 US areas. Some clones are missing from TCRdb's copy, which holds only in-frame ones; the method was immunoSEQ multiplex PCR. The sample yields some 100,000 clones, 80% to 90% seen once. The germline V gene has CDR1 SGHVS and CDR2 FQNEAQ. V lost 5 bases to trimming and J lost 0 bases; unmatched junction nucleotides: 8. The CDR3 is 17 residues long. This chain uses TRBV7-8 with TRBJ2-3, with 10 positions matching TRBD2. Sequenced sample: PBMCs or T cells enriched from blood (not recorded which). The TCR sequence derives from a woman aged 50 to 65 who had recovered from COVID-19. The CDR3 DNA reads TGTGCCAGCAGCGGTAGAGATAGCGGGAGGAGCACAGATACGCAGTATTTT. Protein sequence: CASSGRDSGRSTDTQYF.